The 19 T cell receptor beta chains presented below share a single source sample, sequenced in a study of blood T cell repertoires in COVID-19. Sequencing was performed with immunoSEQ multiplex PCR; in TCRdb, only in-frame clones are kept and a portion is missing. This sample has approximately 210,000 clones, with less than 90% found just once. The sequencing input was peripheral blood. Receptors originate from a woman aged 70-85 years with active or convalescent COVID-19.

The chain carries TRBV19 and TRBJ1-4, with 10 bases that match TRBD1. V lost 4 bases, J lost 7 bases, and 6 bases stayed unmatched. This CDR3 comprises 15 residues. Germline V CDR1 and CDR2: LNHDA, SQIVND (reference sequence). CDR3 DNA sequence: TGTGCCAGTAGTAAACCGGGACAGGGGAGTGAAAAACTGTTTTTT. Amino acids: CASSKPGQGSEKLFF.

This clone has just a few counts. The chain uses TRBV7-8 and TRBJ1-1, with 7 bases matching TRBD1. The CDR3 is 15 residues long. The V gene end was trimmed by 6 bases and the J gene end by 5 bases; junction bases not matched to a gene: 12. Germline CDR1 and CDR2: SGHVS and FQNEAQ. The CDR3 DNA reads TGTGCCAGCAGACGAGGGACAGATCTGGGGACTGAAGCTTTCTTT. The encoded protein is CASRRGTDLGTEAFF.

The chain is built from TRBV10-3 and TRBJ1-2; tentatively, D is TRBD1 (6 bases). Germline V gene data show CDR1 as ENHRY and CDR2 as SYGVKD. Trimming left V 3 bases short and J 6 bases short, with 8 bases between. The length of the CDR3 is 12 residues. This chain's CDR3 is CAISEQGDGYTF. The CDR3 nucleotides read TGTGCCATCAGTGAACAGGGAGATGGCTACACCTTC.

The chain couples TRBV27 to TRBJ2-2; 11 bases fit TRBD2. Germline values: CDR1 MNHEY, CDR2 SMNVEV (reference sequence). The CDR3 runs 16 residues. The trim removed 3 bases at V and 6 bases at J, leaving 6 bases unmatched. CDR3 bases: TGTGCCAGCAGTTTCGGACTAGCGGGTGTGGCCGGGGAGCTGTTTTTT. It codes for CASSFGLAGVAGELFF.

The table lists this clone with a few counts. The rearrangement joins TRBV5-1 to TRBJ2-1; TRBD1 matches at 8 bases. The ends lost 5 bases at V and 2 bases at J; junction bases unmatched: 6. The CDR3 loop spans 15 amino acids. Germline loops: CDR1 SGHRS, CDR2 YFSETQ. The CDR3 loop reads CASRLQGDPYNEQFF. The CDR3 nucleotides are TGCGCCAGCAGACTACAGGGGGATCCCTACAATGAGCAGTTCTTC.

The chain joins TRBV2 to TRBJ2-3; tentative D call: TRBD2 (6 bases). With 5 bases removed from V and 0 bases from J, the gap between germline ends came to 21 bases. The CDR3 is 18 residues long. Per germline, CDR1 SNHLY and CDR2 FYNNEI. CDR3 bases: TGTGCCAGCAGTCCCCTCTTGGAGGGCCGCCATAGCACAGATACGCAGTATTTT. Translation gives CASSPLLEGRHSTDTQYF.

This clone was picked up a small number of times. The chain joins TRBV12-3 or TRBV12-4 to TRBJ2-1, with D unclear. V was cut by 6 bases and J by 4 bases, with 4 bases left in between. This CDR3 region has 11 residues. The CDR3 region is CASRSYNEQFF. For the CDR3, the DNA is TGTGCCAGCAGATCTTACAATGAGCAGTTCTTC.

The chain links TRBV2 to TRBJ1-1; the match to TRBD1 covers 10 bases. Germline lookup yields CDR1 SNHLY and CDR2 FYNNEI. The junction had 8 bases not matched to a gene; V was cut back by 7 bases and J by 6 bases. This CDR3 spans 14 amino acids. The DNA for the CDR3 is TGTGCCAGCATGACAGGACAGGGGGAGTCTGAAGCTTTCTTT. This gives the protein CASMTGQGESEAFF.

The chain uses TRBV27 and TRBJ1-2, with D possibly matching TRBD1 (5 bases). V was shortened by 1 base and J by 4 bases, with 10 bases between the two germline ends. The CDR3 totals 14 residues. Germline V gene lookup returns CDR1 MNHEY and CDR2 SMNVEV (reference sequence). Here the CDR3 reads CASSLLQVGYGYTF. The CDR3 region has the DNA TGTGCCAGCAGTTTATTACAGGTTGGCTATGGCTACACCTTC.

The chain employs TRBV30 and TRBJ2-7; tentatively, D is TRBD2 (5 bases). The CDR3 covers 12 residues. Per germline, CDR1 GTSNPN and CDR2 SVGIG (reference sequence). The V end lost 4 bases, the J end lost 4 bases, and 11 bases lay between the germline ends. CDR3 bases: TGTGCCTGGACAGGAGGCGGATACGAGCAGTACTTC. Protein product: CAWTGGGYEQYF.

Worth noting for this clone: At one end the junction does not follow the germline gene, possibly because of a read error. The same CDR3 also results from other DNA sequences found in this sample. The CDR3 nucleotides read TGTGCCACCGCCAACGAGGGTTACACTGAAGCTTTTTTT. It codes for CATANEGYTEAFF. The chain has TRBV24-1 and TRBJ1-1; D ambiguous. The CDR3 runs 13 residues. CDR1 is KGHDR, CDR2 SFDVKD, per germline.

In this sample, this clone turned up once. V is TRBV9 and J is TRBJ2-5; 7 bases fit TRBD2. V gave up 0 bases and J gave up 4 bases; unmatched junction bases: 9. The CDR3 has 16 amino acids. The germline gives CDR1 SGDLS, CDR2 YYNGEE. The CDR3 region is CASSVGASGEIETQYF. The CDR3 DNA sequence: TGTGCCAGCAGCGTAGGGGCCAGCGGGGAGATAGAGACCCAGTACTTC.

The genes are TRBV19 and TRBJ1-1; the D is unclear. The CDR3 loop spans 13 amino acids. The germline V gene has CDR1 LNHDA and CDR2 SQIVND (reference sequence). Trimming stripped 10 bases from V and 8 bases from J, with 20 bases between. The CDR3 DNA sequence: TGTGCCACCCGACCCCCACACGGGAAGGAAGCTTTCTTT. Encoded protein: CATRPPHGKEAFF.

The gene calls are TRBV30 and TRBJ1-6; 7 bases are a match to TRBD1. With V trimmed by 3 bases and J by 2 bases, 4 bases remained unmatched. The CDR3 totals 15 residues. CDR1 GTSNPN and CDR2 SVGIG come from the germline V gene (reference sequence). CDR3 residues: CAWRTGVPYNSPLHF. CDR3 DNA: TGTGCCTGGAGAACAGGGGTGCCCTATAATTCACCCCTCCACTTT.

CDR3 nucleotide sequence: TGCGCCAGCAGCCAGGATCCCCACCGTTCGGGGGGGCCTCGGAATGAGCAGTTCTTC. This codes for CASSQDPHRSGGPRNEQFF. V usage is TRBV4-3 and J usage is TRBJ2-1, with TRBD2 matching 8 bases. V trimming: 3 bases; J trimming: 7 bases; junction bases outside the gene matches: 20. Germline CDR1 is LGHNA and CDR2 is YSLEER. The CDR3 is 19 amino acids.

The rearrangement joins TRBV3-1 (or the pseudogene TRBV3-2) to TRBJ2-1; 9 nucleotides align to TRBD2. This CDR3 comprises 15 residues. V was clipped by 4 bases and J by 9 bases; unmatched bases: 10. CDR1 is LGHDT, CDR2 YNNKEL, per germline (reference sequence). CDR3 sequence: CASSLAGAHGGEQFF. CDR3 DNA sequence: TGTGCCAGCAGCCTAGCGGGGGCCCACGGTGGTGAGCAGTTCTTC.

The chain is built from TRBV11-2 and TRBJ1-4; the D is unclear. V was pared by 4 bases and J by 8 bases, with 17 bases between. The CDR3 length is 15 residues. From germline, CDR1 is SGHAT and CDR2 FQNNGV. DNA for the CDR3: TGTGCCAGCAGCTCCCCCCGGGAGGGTGGAGAAAAACTGTTTTTT. Amino acid sequence: CASSSPREGGEKLFF.

This clone appeared a few times. The rearrangement joins TRBV10-3 to TRBJ2-3, with 9 nucleotides matching TRBD2. From germline, CDR1 is ENHRY and CDR2 SYGVKD. V shed 10 bases, J shed 2 bases, and the junction held 7 bases outside the gene matches. The CDR3 spans 14 residues. CDR3 loop: CATRPGLATDTQYF. CDR3 sequence (DNA): TGTGCCACCCGACCGGGACTAGCCACAGATACGCAGTATTTT.

The V call is TRBV3-1 (or the pseudogene TRBV3-2), the J call TRBJ2-2, with D possibly matching TRBD1 (6 bases). Trimming cost V 6 bases and J 7 bases, with 21 bases left between them. The CDR3 contains 16 residues. The V gene's germline CDR1 is LGHDT and CDR2 YNNKEL (reference sequence). CDR3 sequence reads: CASRDRQANWGGELFF. CDR3 nucleotides: TGTGCCAGCAGGGATAGACAGGCCAATTGGGGCGGGGAGCTGTTTTTT.